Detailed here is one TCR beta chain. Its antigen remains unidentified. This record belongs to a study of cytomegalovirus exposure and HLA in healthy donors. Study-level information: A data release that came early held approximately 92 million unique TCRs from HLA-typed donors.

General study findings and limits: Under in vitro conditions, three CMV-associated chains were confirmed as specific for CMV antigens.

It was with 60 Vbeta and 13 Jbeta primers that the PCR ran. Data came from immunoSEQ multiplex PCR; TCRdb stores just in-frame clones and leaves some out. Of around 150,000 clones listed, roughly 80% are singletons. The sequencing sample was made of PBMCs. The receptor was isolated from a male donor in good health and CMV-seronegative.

The CDR3 sequence: CASSLGYRGGNTIYF. The CDR3 coding sequence is TGCGCCAGCAGCTTGGGCTACAGGGGTGGAAACACCATATATTTT. This rearrangement joins TRBV5-1 to TRBJ1-3, with 7 positions matching TRBD1. This CDR3 has 15 amino acids. V gave up 0 bases and J gave up 3 bases; unmatched junction bases: 3. CDR1 is SGHRS, CDR2 YFSETQ, per germline.